Listed here are 8 T cell receptor beta chains from one sample, sequenced in a study of regulatory T cells in long-lasting Graves disease. Time point in this sample: persistent/refractory GD, antithyroid drugs over 5 years with positive TRAb. Extracted PBMC RNA gave rise to the TCR library. CDR3 regions were amplified by Arm-PCR using iRepertoire HTBI primers to build TCR beta libraries. From the multiplex PCR reads, TCRdb called clonotypes with MiXCR, one entry per CDR3 protein. The table has approximately 690,000 distinct CDR3 sequences, around 30% seen once; the top ten hold 35% to 55%. The source was peripheral blood mononuclear cells (PBMCs), collected when the disease was refractory, from a patient treated with antithyroid drugs. Receptor source: a female donor with Graves disease.

This clonotype has just one count. V gene TRBV4-2 combines with J gene TRBJ1-5; D not certain. V lost 1 base and J 7 bases, leaving 5 bases between the germline ends. Germline CDR1 LGHNA, CDR2 YNFKEQ. There are 12 residues in the CDR3. The CDR3 loop is CASSQGEQPQHF. In DNA form, the CDR3 reads TGTGCCAGCAGCCAAGGGGAACAGCCCCAGCATTTT.

Only a few counts were recorded for this clonotype. This chain joins TRBV6-5 and TRBJ2-2; D remains ambiguous. V lost 0 bases, J lost 2 bases, and 7 bases lay in between. The germline V gene encodes CDR1 MNHEY and CDR2 SVGAGI. This CDR3 spans 15 amino acids. In DNA, the CDR3 is TGTGCCAGCAGTTACTCGGCCCTAAACACCGGGGAGCTGTTTTTT. Translation gives CASSYSALNTGELFF.

The rearrangement joins TRBV6-2 or TRBV6-3 to TRBJ2-7; no definite D call. This CDR3 spans 14 amino acids. The ends were cut back, 6 bases at V and 0 bases at J, with 12 bases in the middle. Germline CDR1 MNHEY, CDR2 SVGEGT. CDR3 DNA sequence: TGTGCCAGCAGACGCGAGACCATCTCCTACGAGCAGTACTTC. Translated, it gives CASRRETISYEQYF.

About this clonotype: The junction shows a germline mismatch at one end, possibly a read error. The rearrangement joins TRBV6-1 to TRBJ2-1; possibly TRBD2 for D (6 bases). The CDR3 runs 14 residues. CDR1 MNHNS and CDR2 SASEGT come from the germline V gene. CDR3 bases: TGTGCCAGCAGTGTCCGGGACTCCAACAATGAGCAGTTCTTC. Translating gives CASSVRDSNNEQFF.

The chain recombines TRBV10-3 with TRBJ1-2; the D is unclear. This CDR3 comprises 13 residues. Trimming stripped 10 bases from V and 0 bases from J, with 12 bases between. The germline CDR1 and CDR2 sequences are ENHRY and SYGVKD. The CDR3 reads CATRTDSNYGYTF. The CDR3 DNA sequence: TGTGCCACCCGGACGGATTCTAACTATGGCTACACCTTC.

This clonotype was seen more than once but under ten times. The CDR3 spells CASRSRRLQRTYEQYF. The CDR3 DNA is TGTGCCAGCAGGTCGCGGAGACTACAAAGAACCTACGAGCAGTACTTC. The chain carries TRBV2 and TRBJ2-7; a possible D gene is TRBD2 (5 bases). V dropped 6 bases and J dropped 2 bases, with 20 bases sitting between them. The CDR3 contains 16 residues. Germline V gives CDR1 SNHLY, CDR2 FYNNEI.

Worth noting for this clonotype: This may arise from a read error, as a much more abundant clone is one base away. The chain links TRBV30 to TRBJ1-5, with a possible D match to TRBD1 (6 bases). There are 13 residues in the CDR3. V dropped 4 bases and J dropped 0 bases, with 7 bases sitting between them. Germline-derived CDR1 and CDR2 are GTSNPN and SVGIG (reference sequence). CDR3 nucleotide sequence: TGTGCCTGGAACAGGGATAGCAATCAGCCCCAGCATTTT. It specifies CAWNRDSNQPQHF.

This clonotype was seen a few times. The chain has TRBV7-2 and TRBJ2-7, with 10 bases matching TRBD2. Germline V gene data show CDR1 as SGHTA and CDR2 as FQGNSA. The CDR3 is 15 amino acids. The V gene end was trimmed by 5 bases and the J gene end by 3 bases; junction bases not matched to a gene: 7. This CDR3 is CASSRGLAALYEQYF. CDR3 sequence (DNA): TGTGCCAGCAGCCGCGGACTAGCGGCGCTCTACGAGCAGTACTTC.